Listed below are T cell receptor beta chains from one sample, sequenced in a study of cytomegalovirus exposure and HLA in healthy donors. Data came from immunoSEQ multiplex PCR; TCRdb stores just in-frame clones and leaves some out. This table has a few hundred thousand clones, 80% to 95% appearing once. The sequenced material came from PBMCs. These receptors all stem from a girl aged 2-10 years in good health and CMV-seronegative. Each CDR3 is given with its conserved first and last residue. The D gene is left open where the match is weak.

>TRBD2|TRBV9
CASSVLAGGQETQYF
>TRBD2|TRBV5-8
CASSLSGTSGGIGETQYF
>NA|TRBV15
CATSRDISTGRLNAEAFF
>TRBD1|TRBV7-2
CASGVQGDQPQHF
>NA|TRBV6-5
CASSRLGQLDTEAFF
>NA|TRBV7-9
CAVAGVPNTEAFF
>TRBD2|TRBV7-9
CASSLAAGVDEQFF
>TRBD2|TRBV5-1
CASSLEGTSGRWETQYF
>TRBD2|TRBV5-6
CASSFPSGSPYNEQFF
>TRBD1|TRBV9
CASSVEGTGAEYF
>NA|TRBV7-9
CASSLELGNNEQFF
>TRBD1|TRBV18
CASSPTQGSNTEAFF
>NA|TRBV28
CASSVLQGFNEKLFF
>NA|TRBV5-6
CASSSGASGYNEQFF
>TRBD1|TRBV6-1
CASSPGQGRETQYF
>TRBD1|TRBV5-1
CASSAVDRTKRETQYF
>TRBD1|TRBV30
CAWSDTQGAYTEAFF
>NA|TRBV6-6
CASRPKEHSGNTIYF
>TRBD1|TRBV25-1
CASSDLGQSSEAFF
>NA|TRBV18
CASSPTSPPTDTQYF
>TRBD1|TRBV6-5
CASTRQGEETQYF
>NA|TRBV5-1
CASSPAAASYNEQFF
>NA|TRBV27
CASSPDSYEAFF
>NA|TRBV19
CASSTPGGTKAFF
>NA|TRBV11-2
CASSSNRAQPQHF
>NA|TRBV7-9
CASSLPGRNQPQHF
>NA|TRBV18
CASSPQDFTEQFF
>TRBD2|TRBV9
CASSVSGRGNQETQYF
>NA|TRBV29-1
CSVERRGSTGELFF
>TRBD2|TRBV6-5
CASSYGGLVYEQYF
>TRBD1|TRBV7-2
CASSLRTGTGVKDTQYF
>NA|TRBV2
CASSEALAGSNSPLHF
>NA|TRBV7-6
CASSLGYEGFLTEAFF
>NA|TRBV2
CASSDLSYEQYF
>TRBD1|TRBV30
CAWSEGQTENQPQHF
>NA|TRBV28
CASSTGFLSGNTIYF
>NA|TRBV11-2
CASTYRTEAGYEQYF
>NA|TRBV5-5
CASSWDTYGYTF
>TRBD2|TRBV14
CASSRGRQTYNEQFF
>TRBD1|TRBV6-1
CASTRQGEYNSPLHF
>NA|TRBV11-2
CASSKPTGREGENIQYF
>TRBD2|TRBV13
CASSWGLAVYNEQFF
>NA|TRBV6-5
CASSYARELLYF
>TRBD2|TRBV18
CASSFTKASGSQTYEQYF
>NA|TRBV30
CAWSVPSKRANTEAFF
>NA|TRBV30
CAWGSDSDEQYF
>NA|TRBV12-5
CASGFLEEQYF
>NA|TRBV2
CASSVAQETQYF
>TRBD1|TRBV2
CASRLRDRVTDTQYF
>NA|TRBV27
CASSPLSGANVLTF
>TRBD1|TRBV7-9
CASRSGQGINTGELFF
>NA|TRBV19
CASSAQARVRNEQFF
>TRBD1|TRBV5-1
CASSLPGGYEQYF
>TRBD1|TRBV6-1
CASLPDRGGYTF
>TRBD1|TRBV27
CASSSRTGGDYGYTF
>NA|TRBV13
CASRGGVDYGYTF
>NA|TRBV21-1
CASSYSVSSTDTQYF